The TCR beta chain described here comes from a study of technical replicates of blood from four donors. Using immunoSEQ multiplex PCR, the repertoire was profiled, and TCRdb retains in-frame clones only, with some absent. The sample consists of approximately 59,000 clones, more than 75% of them appearing once. V lost 1 base, J lost 2 bases, and 5 bases stayed unmatched. This CDR3 has 15 residues. CDR1 and CDR2 (germline): SGHKS, YYEKEE (reference sequence). The chain links TRBV5-5 to TRBJ2-7; 8 bases align to TRBD1. The source of this sequence is a human donor in good health. Some clones in this sample may be carry-over from other donors' samples. The sequenced sample consisted of PBMCs. The CDR3 protein is CASSLFHRGTYEQYF. DNA for the CDR3: TGTGCCAGCAGCTTGTTCCACAGGGGGACCTACGAGCAGTACTTC.